The rows below give T cell receptor beta chains drawn from one sample of a study of CD8 T cells in ankylosing spondylitis. TCRdb passed the 5' RACE reads through MiXCR, listing each CDR3 protein once. Of more than 650,000 distinct CDR3 sequences listed, roughly 10% were seen once; the top ten hold under 0.6%. The specimen was blood, either unsorted or a sorted T cell fraction (not recorded which). The receptors originated from a male donor with ankylosing spondylitis. The CDR3 runs from the conserved cysteine through the conserved F or W.

v_call cdr3_aa
TRBV4-3 CASSQGGSGSGDTQYF
TRBV6-5 CASSSPDIRYNEQFF
TRBV7-6 CASSFPGQGYNEQFF
TRBV7-2 CASSLTGGIGKLFF
TRBV4-3 CASSHAGGSTDTQYF
TRBV29-1 CSVGQQEITEAFF
TRBV2 CASSAWTSGYEQFF
TRBV7-3 CASSLFGQGASGYTF
TRBV7-2 CASSLYPGDGYTF
TRBV6-1 CASSGRENSPLHF
TRBV27 CASIKGVGRYADTQYF
TRBV6-1 CASSEPGQGARWFKGELFF
TRBV18 CASSPRTGHYEQYF
TRBV7-2 CASSYYSGQGGEQYF
TRBV5-5 CASSHFQGDNTQYF